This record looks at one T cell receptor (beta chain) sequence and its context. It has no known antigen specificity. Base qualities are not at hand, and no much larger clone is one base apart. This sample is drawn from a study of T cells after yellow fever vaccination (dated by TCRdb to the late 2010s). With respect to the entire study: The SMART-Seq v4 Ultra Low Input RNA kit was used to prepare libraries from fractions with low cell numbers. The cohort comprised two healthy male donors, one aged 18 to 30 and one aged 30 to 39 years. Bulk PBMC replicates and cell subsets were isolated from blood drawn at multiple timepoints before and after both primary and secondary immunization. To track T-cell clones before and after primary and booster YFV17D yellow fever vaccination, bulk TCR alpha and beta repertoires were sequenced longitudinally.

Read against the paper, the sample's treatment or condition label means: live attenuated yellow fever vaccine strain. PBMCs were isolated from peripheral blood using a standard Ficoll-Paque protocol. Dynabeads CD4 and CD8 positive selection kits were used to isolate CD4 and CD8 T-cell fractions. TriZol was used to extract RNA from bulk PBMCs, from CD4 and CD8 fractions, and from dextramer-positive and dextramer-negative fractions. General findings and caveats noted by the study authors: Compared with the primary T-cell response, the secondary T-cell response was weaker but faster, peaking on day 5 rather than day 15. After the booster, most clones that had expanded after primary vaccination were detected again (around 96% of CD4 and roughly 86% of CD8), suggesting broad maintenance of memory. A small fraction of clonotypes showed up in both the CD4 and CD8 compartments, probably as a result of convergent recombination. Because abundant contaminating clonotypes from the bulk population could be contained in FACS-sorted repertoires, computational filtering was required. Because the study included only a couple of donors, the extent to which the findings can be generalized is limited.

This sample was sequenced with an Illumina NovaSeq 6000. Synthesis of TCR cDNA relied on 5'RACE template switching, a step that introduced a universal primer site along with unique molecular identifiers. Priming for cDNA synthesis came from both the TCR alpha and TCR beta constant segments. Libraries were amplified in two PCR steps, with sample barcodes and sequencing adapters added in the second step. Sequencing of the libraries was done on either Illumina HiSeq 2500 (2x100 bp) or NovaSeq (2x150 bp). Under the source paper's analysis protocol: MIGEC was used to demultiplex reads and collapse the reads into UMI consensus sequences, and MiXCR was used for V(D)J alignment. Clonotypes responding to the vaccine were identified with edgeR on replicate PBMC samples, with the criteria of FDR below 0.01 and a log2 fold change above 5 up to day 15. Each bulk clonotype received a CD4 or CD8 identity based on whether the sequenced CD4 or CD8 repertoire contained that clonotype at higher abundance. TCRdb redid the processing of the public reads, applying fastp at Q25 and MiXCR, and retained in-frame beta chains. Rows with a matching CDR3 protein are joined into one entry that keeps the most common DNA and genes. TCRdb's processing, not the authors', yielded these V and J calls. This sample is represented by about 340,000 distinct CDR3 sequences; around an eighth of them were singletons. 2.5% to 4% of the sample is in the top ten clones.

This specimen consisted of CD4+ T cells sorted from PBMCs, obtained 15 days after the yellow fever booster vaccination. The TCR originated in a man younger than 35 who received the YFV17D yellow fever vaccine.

The nucleotide sequence is TGTGCCAGCAGCCGACAGATTTCTACGCAGTATTTT. Its protein reads: CASSRQISTQYF. The chain is encoded by TRBV6-2 or TRBV6-3 joined to TRBJ2-3; TRBD1 is a possible D gene, resting on 5 matching bases. CDR1 and CDR2, per the germline V gene, are MNHEY and SVGEGT. Counted from cysteine to phenylalanine, this CDR3 has 12 amino acids. CDR3 DNA is the only sequence kept; it has 36 bases, read in frame from the first base. The V and J ends are trimmed by 6 bases and 8 bases, leaving 12 bases between them.